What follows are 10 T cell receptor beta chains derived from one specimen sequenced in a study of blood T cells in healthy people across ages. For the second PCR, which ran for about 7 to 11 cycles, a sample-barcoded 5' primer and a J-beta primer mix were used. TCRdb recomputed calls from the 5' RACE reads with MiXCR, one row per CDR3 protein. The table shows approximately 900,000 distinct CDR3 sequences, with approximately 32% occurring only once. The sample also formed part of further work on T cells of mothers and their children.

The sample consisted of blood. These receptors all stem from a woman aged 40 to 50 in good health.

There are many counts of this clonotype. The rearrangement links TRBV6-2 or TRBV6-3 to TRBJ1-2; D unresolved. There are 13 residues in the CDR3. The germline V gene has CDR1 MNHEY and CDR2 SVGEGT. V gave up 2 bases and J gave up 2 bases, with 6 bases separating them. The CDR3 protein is CASSYVTNYGYTF. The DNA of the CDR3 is TGTGCCAGCAGTTACGTGACCAACTATGGCTACACCTTC.

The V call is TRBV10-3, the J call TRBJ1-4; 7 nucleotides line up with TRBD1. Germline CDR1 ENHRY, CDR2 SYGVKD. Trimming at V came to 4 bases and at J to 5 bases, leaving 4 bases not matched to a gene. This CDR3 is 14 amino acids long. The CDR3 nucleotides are TGTGCCATCAGTGCCGGGACAGAGAATGAAAAACTGTTTTTT. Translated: CAISAGTENEKLFF.

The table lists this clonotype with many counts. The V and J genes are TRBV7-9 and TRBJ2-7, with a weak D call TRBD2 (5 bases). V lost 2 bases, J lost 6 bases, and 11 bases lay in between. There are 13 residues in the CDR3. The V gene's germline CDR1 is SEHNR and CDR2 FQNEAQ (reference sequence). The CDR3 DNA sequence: TGTGCCAGCAGCTTAAGCGGACGGGCCGAGCAGTACTTC. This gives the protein CASSLSGRAEQYF.

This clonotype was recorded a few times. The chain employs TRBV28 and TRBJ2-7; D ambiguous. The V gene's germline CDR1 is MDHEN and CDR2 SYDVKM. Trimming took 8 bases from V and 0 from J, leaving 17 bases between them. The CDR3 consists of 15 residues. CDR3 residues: CASPPGRLTSYEQYF. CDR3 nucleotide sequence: TGTGCCAGCCCTCCCGGCAGACTGACCTCCTACGAGCAGTACTTC.

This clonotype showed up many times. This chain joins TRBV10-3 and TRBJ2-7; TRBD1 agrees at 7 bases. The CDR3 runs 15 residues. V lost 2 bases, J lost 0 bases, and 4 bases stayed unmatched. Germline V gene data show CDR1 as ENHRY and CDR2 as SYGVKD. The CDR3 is CAISERDSSSYEQYF. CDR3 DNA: TGTGCCATCAGTGAGAGGGACAGTAGCTCCTACGAGCAGTACTTC.

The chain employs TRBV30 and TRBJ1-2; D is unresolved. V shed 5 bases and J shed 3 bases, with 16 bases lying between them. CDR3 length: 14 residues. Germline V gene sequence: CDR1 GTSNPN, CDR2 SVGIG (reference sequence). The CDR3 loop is CAWSQRWGDYGYTF. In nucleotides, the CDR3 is TGTGCCTGGTCCCAAAGGTGGGGTGACTATGGCTACACCTTC.

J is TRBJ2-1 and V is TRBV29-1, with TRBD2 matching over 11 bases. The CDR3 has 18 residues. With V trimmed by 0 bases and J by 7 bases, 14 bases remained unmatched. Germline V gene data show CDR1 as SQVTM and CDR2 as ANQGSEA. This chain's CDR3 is CSVEDRSGLAGGRNEQFF. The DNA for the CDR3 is TGCAGCGTTGAAGATCGATCCGGACTAGCGGGTGGGAGGAATGAGCAGTTCTTC.

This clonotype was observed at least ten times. The CDR3 nucleotides read TGTGCCAGCAGCTCGACAGGGGCTTTAGCCAAAAACATTCAGTACTTC. Translating it yields CASSSTGALAKNIQYF. The rearrangement uses TRBV7-9 and TRBJ2-4; TRBD1 matches at 8 bases. With 4 bases clipped from V and 0 bases from J, the junction kept 5 bases outside the gene matches. The CDR3 covers 16 residues. Germline CDR1 and CDR2: SEHNR and FQNEAQ (reference sequence).

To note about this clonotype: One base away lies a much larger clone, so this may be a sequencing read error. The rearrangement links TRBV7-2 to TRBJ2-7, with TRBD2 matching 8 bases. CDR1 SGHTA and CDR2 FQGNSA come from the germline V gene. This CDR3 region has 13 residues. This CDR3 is CLAGQRGYNEQYF. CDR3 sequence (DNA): TGTTTGGCGGGGCAGCGGGGGTACAATGAGCAGTACTTC.

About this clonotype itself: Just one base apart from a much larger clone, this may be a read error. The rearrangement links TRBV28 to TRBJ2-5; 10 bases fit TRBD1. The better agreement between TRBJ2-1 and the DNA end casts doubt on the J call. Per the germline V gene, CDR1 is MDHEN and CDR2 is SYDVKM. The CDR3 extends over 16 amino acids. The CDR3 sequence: CASSSTGQGMQETQFF. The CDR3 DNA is TGTGCCAGCAGTTCCACGGGACAGGGGATGCAAGAGACCCAGTTCTTC.